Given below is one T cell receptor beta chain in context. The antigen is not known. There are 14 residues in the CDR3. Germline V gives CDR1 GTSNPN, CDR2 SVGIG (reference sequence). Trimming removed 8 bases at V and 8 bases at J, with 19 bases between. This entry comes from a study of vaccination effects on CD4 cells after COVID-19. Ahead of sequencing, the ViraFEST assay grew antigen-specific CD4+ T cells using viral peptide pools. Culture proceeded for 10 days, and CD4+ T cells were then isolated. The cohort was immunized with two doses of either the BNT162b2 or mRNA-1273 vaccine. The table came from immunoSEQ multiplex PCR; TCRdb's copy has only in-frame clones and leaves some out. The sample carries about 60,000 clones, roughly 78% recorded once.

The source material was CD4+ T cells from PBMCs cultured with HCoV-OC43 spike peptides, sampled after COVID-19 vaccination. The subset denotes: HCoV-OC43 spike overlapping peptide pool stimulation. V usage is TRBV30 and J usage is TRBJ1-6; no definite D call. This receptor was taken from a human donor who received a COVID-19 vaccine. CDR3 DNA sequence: TGTGCCCTCACTATCGCCAGGTTGGATTCACCCCTCCACTTT. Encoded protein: CALTIARLDSPLHF.